The clone carrying this TCR beta chain was observed a few times. These data belong to a study of blood T cell repertoires in COVID-19. Repertoires were generated with immunoSEQ multiplex PCR, while TCRdb's copy carries only in-frame clones and drops some. The repertoire holds 250,000 or so clones, with roughly nine tenths as singletons. Germline-derived CDR1 and CDR2 are MDHEN and SYDVKM. The V gene end was trimmed by 5 bases and the J gene end by 7 bases; junction bases not matched to a gene: 11. The length of the CDR3 is 15 residues. This receptor was taken from a man aged 55 to 70 with acute or convalescent COVID-19. This chain connects TRBV28 to TRBJ1-1, with 9 bases that match TRBD1. The sequenced sample consisted of peripheral blood. CDR3 sequence reads: CASSQNRGRSSEAFF. CDR3 sequence (DNA): TGTGCCAGCAGTCAAAACAGGGGGCGAAGTAGTGAAGCTTTCTTT.